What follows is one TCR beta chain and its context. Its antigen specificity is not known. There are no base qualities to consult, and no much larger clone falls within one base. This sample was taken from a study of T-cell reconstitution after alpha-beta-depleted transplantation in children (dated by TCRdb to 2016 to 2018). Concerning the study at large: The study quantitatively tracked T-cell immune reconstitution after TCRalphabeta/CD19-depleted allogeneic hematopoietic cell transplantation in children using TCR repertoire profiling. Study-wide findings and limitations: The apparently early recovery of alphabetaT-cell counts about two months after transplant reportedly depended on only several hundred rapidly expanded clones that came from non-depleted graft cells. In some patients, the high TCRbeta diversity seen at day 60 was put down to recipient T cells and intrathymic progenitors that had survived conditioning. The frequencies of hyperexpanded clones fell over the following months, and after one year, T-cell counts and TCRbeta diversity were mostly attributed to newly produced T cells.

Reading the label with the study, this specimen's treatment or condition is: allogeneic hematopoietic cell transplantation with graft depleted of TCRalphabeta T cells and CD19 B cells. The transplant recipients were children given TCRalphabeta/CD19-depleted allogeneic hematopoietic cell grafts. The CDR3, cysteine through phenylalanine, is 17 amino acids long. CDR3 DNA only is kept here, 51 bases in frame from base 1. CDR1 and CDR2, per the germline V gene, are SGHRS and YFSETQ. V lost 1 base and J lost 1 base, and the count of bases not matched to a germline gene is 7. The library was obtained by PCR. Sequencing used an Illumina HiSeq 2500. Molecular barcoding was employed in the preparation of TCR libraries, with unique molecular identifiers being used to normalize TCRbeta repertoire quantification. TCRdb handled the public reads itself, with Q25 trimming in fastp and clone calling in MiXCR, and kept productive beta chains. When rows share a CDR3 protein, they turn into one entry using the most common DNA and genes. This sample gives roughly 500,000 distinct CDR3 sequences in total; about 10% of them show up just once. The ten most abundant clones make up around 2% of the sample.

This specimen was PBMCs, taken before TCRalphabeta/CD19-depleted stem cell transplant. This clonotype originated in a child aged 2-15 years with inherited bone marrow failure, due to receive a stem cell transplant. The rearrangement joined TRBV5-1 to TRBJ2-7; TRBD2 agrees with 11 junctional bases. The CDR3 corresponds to CASSLKTSGSWSYEQYF. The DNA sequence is TGCGCCAGCAGCTTGAAAACTAGCGGGAGTTGGTCCTACGAGCAGTACTTC.